The 15 T cell receptor beta chains given below trace back to one sample, sequenced in a study of blood T cell repertoires in COVID-19. Only in-frame clones appear in the TCRdb table, and some are missing; sequencing was by immunoSEQ multiplex PCR. The table includes about half a million clones, about 88% detected once. Material for sequencing was PBMCs or T cells enriched from blood (not recorded which). Every receptor here comes from a woman between 55 and 75 years old who had recovered from COVID-19.

Only one count was recorded for this clone. The chain links TRBV12-3 or TRBV12-4 to TRBJ1-2; 9 bases are a match to TRBD1. This CDR3 has 13 amino acids. V dropped 5 bases and J dropped 4; count of bases not matched to a gene: 2. The CDR3 DNA reads TGTGCCAGCAGTACAGGGGGCGGCTATGGCTACACCTTC. It specifies CASSTGGGYGYTF.

V is TRBV6-1 and J is TRBJ2-1, with D maybe TRBD2 (6 bases). Germline-derived CDR1 and CDR2 are MNHNS and SASEGT. The CDR3 covers 15 residues. V was cut by 3 bases and J by 0 bases, with 9 bases left in between. Here the CDR3 reads CASSDGRDSYNEQFF. The CDR3 bases are TGTGCCAGCAGTGACGGGCGGGACTCCTACAATGAGCAGTTCTTC.

This chain joins TRBV24-1 and TRBJ1-1, with D possibly TRBD1 on 6 matching bases. The CDR3 covers 15 residues. Trimming removed 0 bases from V and 3 bases from J, with 10 bases in between. CDR1 is KGHDR and CDR2 is SFDVKD in the germline V gene. The CDR3 DNA follows: TGTGCCACCAGTGATTTGAGGGGGGGAGACACTGAAGCTTTCTTT. Amino acids: CATSDLRGGDTEAFF.

This clone was observed a single time. The chain uses TRBV11-2 and TRBJ2-7; the D gene is possibly TRBD2 (6 bases). CDR3 size: 14 residues. The germline V gene has CDR1 SGHAT and CDR2 FQNNGV. Trimming removed 5 bases from V and 2 bases from J, with 13 bases in between. CDR3 sequence reads: CASSQTRQAYEQYF. The DNA of the CDR3 is TGTGCCAGCAGCCAGACTAGACAAGCCTACGAGCAGTACTTC.

A single count supports this clone. The J gene is TRBJ1-2, the V gene TRBV6-5; weak D call: TRBD1 (6 bases). Trimming removed 4 bases from V and 4 bases from J, with 13 bases in between. Germline assignment: CDR1 MNHEY and CDR2 SVGAGI. This CDR3 spans 14 amino acids. CDR3 residues: CASSLDRLSYGYTF. The CDR3 region has the DNA TGTGCCAGCAGTTTGGACAGACTCTCCTATGGCTACACCTTC.

The rearrangement uses TRBV2 and TRBJ2-7; D perhaps matches TRBD1 (6 bases). The V gene lost 4 bases and the J gene lost 6 bases, with 16 bases spanning the gap. The CDR3 is 14 residues long. CDR1 and CDR2 (germline): SNHLY, FYNNEI. DNA for the CDR3: TGTGCCAGCAGTGGTACAAACAGGGAACGCGAGCAGTACGTC. Amino acids: CASSGTNREREQYV.

The rearrangement links TRBV11-2 to TRBJ1-2; 9 bases line up with TRBD1. J lost 3 bases, V lost 5 bases, and 4 bases had no gene match. Per germline, CDR1 SGHAT and CDR2 FQNNGV. CDR3 size: 14 residues. The CDR3 DNA sequence: TGTGCCAGCAGCCTAAGACAGGGGGACTATGGCTACACCTTC. Translated: CASSLRQGDYGYTF.

This chain connects TRBV2 to TRBJ2-5, with a weak D call TRBD1 (5 bases). The germline gives CDR1 SNHLY, CDR2 FYNNEI. The CDR3 runs to 12 residues. Trimming left V 5 bases short and J 4 bases short, with 8 bases between. DNA for the CDR3: TGTGCCAGCAGTTCTCAGGGAGAGACCCAGTACTTC. Residues: CASSSQGETQYF.

V and J are TRBV7-2 and TRBJ1-1; D might be TRBD1 (5 bases). Per germline, CDR1 SGHTA and CDR2 FQGNSA. V lost 4 bases, J lost 3 bases, and 12 bases lay in between. The length of the CDR3 is 14 residues. This chain's CDR3 is CASSSTGGDTEAFF. Written as DNA, the CDR3 is TGTGCCAGCAGCTCTACCGGGGGTGACACTGAAGCTTTCTTT.

This clone was detected only a few times. Germline is not matched at one junction end, which may reflect a read error. The chain is built from TRBV5-1 and TRBJ1-5; D possibly corresponds to TRBD1 (5 bases). The CDR3 consists of 14 residues. Per germline, CDR1 SGHRS and CDR2 YFSETQ. As DNA, the CDR3 is TGCGCCCGCAGCTTGGGGGGGGGCAATCAGCCCCAGCATTTT. It translates to CARSLGGGNQPQHF.

The rearrangement joins TRBV19 to TRBJ2-2; TRBD1 matches at 9 bases. The CDR3 loop spans 17 amino acids. Germline CDR1 and CDR2: LNHDA and SQIVND (reference sequence). V gave up 6 bases and J gave up 1 base; unmatched junction bases: 9. CDR3 sequence (DNA): TGTGCCAGTAGCTACCCTACGGGACAGGGGAACACCGGGGAGCTGTTTTTT. Encoded protein: CASSYPTGQGNTGELFF.

The count of this clone is one. This chain links TRBV2 with TRBJ2-2, with D possibly being TRBD2 (6 bases). The length of the CDR3 is 13 residues. Germline V gives CDR1 SNHLY, CDR2 FYNNEI. The ends were cut back, 7 bases at V and 6 bases at J, with 12 bases in the middle. The CDR3 DNA reads as TGTGCCAGCAAGGTCGGGGAGGCCGGGGAGCTGTTTTTT. Protein: CASKVGEAGELFF.

Points on this clone: The same CDR3 also results from other DNA sequences found in this sample. This chain links TRBV5-1 with TRBJ1-1; D is unclear. The germline V gene has CDR1 SGHRS and CDR2 YFSETQ. This CDR3 contains 14 residues. V was trimmed by 0 bases and J by 1 base, leaving 7 bases between them. The CDR3 DNA is TGCGCCAGCAGCTTGGGCGCAGGGAACACTGAAGCTTTCTTT. Protein product: CASSLGAGNTEAFF.

V is TRBV20-1 and J is TRBJ1-5; 7 bases agree with TRBD1. Trimming at V came to 3 bases and at J to 1 base, leaving 6 bases not matched to a gene. Germline CDR1 DFQATT, CDR2 SNEGSKA (reference sequence). The CDR3 contains 15 residues. CDR3 coding DNA: TGCAGTGCTAGTTCAGGGGGAAAGAGCAATCAGCCCCAGCATTTT. Its translation is CSASSGGKSNQPQHF.

V is TRBV19 and J is TRBJ2-1, with 10 bases identical to TRBD2. Germline V CDR1 and CDR2: LNHDA, SQIVND (reference sequence). J lost 9 bases, V lost 1 base, and 3 bases had no gene match. The length of the CDR3 is 14 residues. CDR3 sequence reads: CASSIAASGGEQFF. The CDR3 DNA reads as TGTGCCAGTAGTATAGCCGCTAGCGGGGGTGAGCAGTTCTTC. Full variable domain (rest looked up from reference TRBV19 and TRBJ2-1): DGGITQSPKYLFRKEGQNVTLSCEQNLNHDAMYWYRQDPGQGLRLIYYSQIVNDFQKGDIAEGYSVSREKKESFPLTVTSAQKNPTAFYLCASSIAASGGEQFFGPGTRLTVL.